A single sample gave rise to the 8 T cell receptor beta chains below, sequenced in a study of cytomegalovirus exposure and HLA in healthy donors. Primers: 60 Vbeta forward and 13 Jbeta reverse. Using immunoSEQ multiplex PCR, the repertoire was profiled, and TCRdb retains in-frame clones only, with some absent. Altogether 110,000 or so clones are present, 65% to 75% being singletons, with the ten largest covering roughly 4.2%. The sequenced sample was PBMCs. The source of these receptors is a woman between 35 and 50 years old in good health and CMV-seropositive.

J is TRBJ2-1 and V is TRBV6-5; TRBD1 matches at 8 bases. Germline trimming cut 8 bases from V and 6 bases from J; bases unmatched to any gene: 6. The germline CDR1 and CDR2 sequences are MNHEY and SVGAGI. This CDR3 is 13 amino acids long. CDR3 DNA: TGTGCCAGCCGGACAGGGTTAGGCAATGAGCAGTTCTTC. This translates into CASRTGLGNEQFF.

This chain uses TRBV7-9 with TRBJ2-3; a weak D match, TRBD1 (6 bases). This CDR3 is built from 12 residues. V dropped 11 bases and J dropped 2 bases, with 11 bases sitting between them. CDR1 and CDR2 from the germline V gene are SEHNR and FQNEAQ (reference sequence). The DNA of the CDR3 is TGTGCCTGGGGGCTAGCCACAGATACGCAGTATTTT. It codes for CAWGLATDTQYF.

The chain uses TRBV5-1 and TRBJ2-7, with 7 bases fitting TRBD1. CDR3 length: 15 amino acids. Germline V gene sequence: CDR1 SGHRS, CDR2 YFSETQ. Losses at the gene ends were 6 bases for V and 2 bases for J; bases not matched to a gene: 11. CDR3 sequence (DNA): TGCGCCAGCACCGCCGGTGGGACAGTGACCTACGAGCAGTACTTC. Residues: CASTAGGTVTYEQYF.

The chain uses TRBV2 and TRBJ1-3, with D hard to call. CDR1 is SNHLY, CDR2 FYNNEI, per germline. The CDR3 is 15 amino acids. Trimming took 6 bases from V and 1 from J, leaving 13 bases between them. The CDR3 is CASRVSAGSGNTIYF. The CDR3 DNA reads TGTGCCAGCAGAGTGAGTGCAGGTTCTGGAAACACCATATATTTT. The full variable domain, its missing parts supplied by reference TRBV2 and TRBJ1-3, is EPEVTQTPSHQVTQMGQEVILRCVPISNHLYFYWYRQILGQKVEFLVSFYNNEISEKSEIFDDQFSVERPDGSNFTLKIRSTKLEDSAMYFCASRVSAGSGNTIYFGEGSWLTVV.

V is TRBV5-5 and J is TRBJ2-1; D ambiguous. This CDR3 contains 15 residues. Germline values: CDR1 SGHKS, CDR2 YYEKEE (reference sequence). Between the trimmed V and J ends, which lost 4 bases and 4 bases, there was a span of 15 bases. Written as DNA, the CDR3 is TGTGCCAGCAGCCTCGTCCCGACTTTGTACAATGAGCAGTTCTTC. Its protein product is CASSLVPTLYNEQFF.

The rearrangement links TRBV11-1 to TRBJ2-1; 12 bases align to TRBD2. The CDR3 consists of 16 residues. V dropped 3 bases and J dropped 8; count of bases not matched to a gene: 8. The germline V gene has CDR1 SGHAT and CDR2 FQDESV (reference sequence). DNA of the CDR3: TGTGCCAGCAGCTTCCGGACTAGCGGGGTGTCCCATGAGCAGTTCTTC. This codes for CASSFRTSGVSHEQFF.

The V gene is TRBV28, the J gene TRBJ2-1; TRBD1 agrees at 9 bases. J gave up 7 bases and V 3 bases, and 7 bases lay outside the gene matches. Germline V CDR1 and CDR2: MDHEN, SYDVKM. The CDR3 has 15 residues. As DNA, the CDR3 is TGTGCCAGCAGTTTTCCGGGACAGGGACCGAATGAGCAGTTCTTC. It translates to CASSFPGQGPNEQFF.

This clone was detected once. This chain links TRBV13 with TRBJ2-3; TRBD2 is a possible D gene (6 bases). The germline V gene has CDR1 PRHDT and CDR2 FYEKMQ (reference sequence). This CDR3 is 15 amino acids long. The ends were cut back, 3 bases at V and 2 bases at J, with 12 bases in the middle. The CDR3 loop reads CASSFYRRATDTQYF. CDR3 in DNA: TGTGCCAGCAGCTTTTATCGGAGGGCCACAGATACGCAGTATTTT.